The present T cell receptor (beta chain) was sequenced within a study of T cells in Graves' hyperthyroidism and ophthalmopathy. The CDR3 contains 15 residues. Germline CDR1 reads SGDLS; CDR2 reads YYNGEE. Used for diagnoses were clinical symptoms, serum thyroxine and TRAb, thyroid ultrasound and orbital computed tomography. The CDR3 regions of TCR beta were amplified from RNA transcripts. HTBI primers were employed in a first-round RT-PCR of the TCR CDR3. TCRdb called the multiplex PCR reads again in MiXCR, with one record for every CDR3 protein. The top ten hold approximately 12% of the sample, which has around 600,000 distinct CDR3 sequences, about 14% seen once. Findings and limits, study-wide: Blood also held most thyroid clonotypes expanded beyond 0.001.

Turning to this clonotype: The antigen is unknown. One end of the junction does not line up with germline, which may come from a read error.

Sequenced: blood. The sequence came from a woman between 50 and 59 years old with Graves' ophthalmopathy. The chain recombines TRBV9 with TRBJ2-2, with D perhaps TRBD1 or TRBD2 (5 bases each). The CDR3 here is CASSPRTLNTGELFF. CDR3 bases: TGTGCCAGCAGCCCACGGACACTGAACACCGGGGAACTGTTTTTT.